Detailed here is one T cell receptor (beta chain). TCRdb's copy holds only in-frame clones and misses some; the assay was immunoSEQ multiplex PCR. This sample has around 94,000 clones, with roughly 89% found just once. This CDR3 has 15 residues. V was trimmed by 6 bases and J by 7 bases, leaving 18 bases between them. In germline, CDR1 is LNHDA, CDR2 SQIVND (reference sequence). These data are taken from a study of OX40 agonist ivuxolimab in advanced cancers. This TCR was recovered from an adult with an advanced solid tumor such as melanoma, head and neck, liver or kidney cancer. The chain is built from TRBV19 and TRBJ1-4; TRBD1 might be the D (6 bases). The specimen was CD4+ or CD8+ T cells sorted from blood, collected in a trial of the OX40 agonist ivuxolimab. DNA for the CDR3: TGTGCCAGTAGACGGTCTACAGGGCAGAGTGAAAAACTGTTTTTT. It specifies CASRRSTGQSEKLFF. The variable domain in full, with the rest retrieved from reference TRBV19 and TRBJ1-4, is DGGITQSPKYLFRKEGQNVTLSCEQNLNHDAMYWYRQDPGQGLRLIYYSQIVNDFQKGDIAEGYSVSREKKESFPLTVTSAQKNPTAFYLCASRRSTGQSEKLFFGSGTQLSVL.